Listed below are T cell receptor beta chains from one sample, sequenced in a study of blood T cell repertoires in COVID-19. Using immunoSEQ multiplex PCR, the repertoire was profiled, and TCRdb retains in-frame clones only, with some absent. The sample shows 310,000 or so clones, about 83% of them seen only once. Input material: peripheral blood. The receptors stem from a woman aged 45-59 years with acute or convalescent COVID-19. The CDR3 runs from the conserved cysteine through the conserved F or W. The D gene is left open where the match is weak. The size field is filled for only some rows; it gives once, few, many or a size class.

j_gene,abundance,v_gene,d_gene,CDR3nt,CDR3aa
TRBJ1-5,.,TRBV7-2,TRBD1,TGTGCCAGCAGCTTAGAGGGGGGACAGGGCCATCAGCCCCAGCATTTT,CASSLEGGQGHQPQHF
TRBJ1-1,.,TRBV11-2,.,TGTGCCAGCAGCTCCCAACGGACACTGGTGAACACTGAAGCTTTCTTT,CASSSQRTLVNTEAFF
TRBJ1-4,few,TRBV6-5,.,TGTGCCAGCAGTTACGGGGGCGCAAATGAAAAACTGTTTTTT,CASSYGGANEKLFF
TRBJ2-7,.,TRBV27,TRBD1,TGTGCCAGCAGTATCGGGACAGGTGGAGAGCAGTACTTC,CASSIGTGGEQYF
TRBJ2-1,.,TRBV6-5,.,TGTGCCAGCAGCCTAGCTGGACCGCCCAATGAGCAGTTCTTC,CASSLAGPPNEQFF
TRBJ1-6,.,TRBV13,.,TGTGCCAGCAGCTTAGACAGGGCGTCCGGGACCCTCCACTTT,CASSLDRASGTLHF
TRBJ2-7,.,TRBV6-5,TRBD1,TGTGCCAGCAGTTACTCAGGGACAGGGGGCTGGGAGCAGTACTTC,CASSYSGTGGWEQYF
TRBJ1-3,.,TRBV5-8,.,TGTGCCAGCAGCTTGGGGCAGTACTCTGGAAACACCATATATTTT,CASSLGQYSGNTIYF
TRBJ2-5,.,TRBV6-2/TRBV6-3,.,TGTGCCAGCAGTTACACCTTTTCGGGAGAGGAGACCCAGTACTTC,CASSYTFSGEETQYF
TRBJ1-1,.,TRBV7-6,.,TGTGCCAGCAGCGCGGGACCTACCATACCCACTGAAGCTTTCTTT,CASSAGPTIPTEAFF
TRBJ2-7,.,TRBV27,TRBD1,TGTGCCAGCAGTTTAGCAGGGGGTAGCGAGCAGTACTTC,CASSLAGGSEQYF
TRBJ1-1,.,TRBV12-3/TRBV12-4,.,TGTGCCAGCAGTCATTACAGGAACACTGAAGCTTTCTTT,CASSHYRNTEAFF
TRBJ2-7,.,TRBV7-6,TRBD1,TGTGCCAGCAGCTCCTTTCGGGACAGGGGACGCGAGCAGTACTTC,CASSSFRDRGREQYF
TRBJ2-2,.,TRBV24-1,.,TGTGCCACCAGTGATTTACACCAGGGAACGAACACCGGGGAGCTGTTTTTT,CATSDLHQGTNTGELFF
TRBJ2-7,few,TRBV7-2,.,TGTGCCAGCAGCTTAGCATCGTCCCGTCTCGGGGTGGAGCAGTACTTC,CASSLASSRLGVEQYF
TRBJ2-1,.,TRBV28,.,TGTGCCAGCAGTTTAATCCGCAATGAGCAGTTCTTC,CASSLIRNEQFF
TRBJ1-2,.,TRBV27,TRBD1,TGTGCCAGCAGGGATCCGGGACAGGGAGGAAAAGGCTACACCTTC,CASRDPGQGGKGYTF
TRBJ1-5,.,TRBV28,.,TGTGCCAGCACCCTAACGGGGTTTCAGCCCCAGCATTTT,CASTLTGFQPQHF
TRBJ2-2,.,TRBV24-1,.,TGTGCCACCAGTGACCCGGATCAGGGTTTCACCGGGGAGCTGTTTTTT,CATSDPDQGFTGELFF
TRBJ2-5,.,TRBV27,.,TGTGCCAGCAGTTTACTGGGGGCAGGGGAGACCCAGTACTTC,CASSLLGAGETQYF
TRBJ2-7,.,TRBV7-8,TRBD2,TGTGCCAGCAGCGTGTCTACTAGCGGGACTTCCTACGAGCAGTACTTC,CASSVSTSGTSYEQYF
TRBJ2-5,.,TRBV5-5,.,TGTGCCAGCAGCTTGACAATTAACCAAGAGACCCAGTACTTC,CASSLTINQETQYF
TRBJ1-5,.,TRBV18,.,TGTGCCAGCTCACCCCAGGGTGGACAGTTCAATCAGCCCCAGCATTTT,CASSPQGGQFNQPQHF
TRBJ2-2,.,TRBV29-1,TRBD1,TGCAGCGTTGAGAGGGGGCCGAGTACCGGGGAGCTGTTTTTT,CSVERGPSTGELFF
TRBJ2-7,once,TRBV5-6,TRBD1,TGTGCCAGCAGCTCCCGGGACAGGGGCTACGAGCAGTACTTC,CASSSRDRGYEQYF
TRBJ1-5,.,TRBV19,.,TGTGCCAGTATTTCGGCGGCTTATAGCAATCAGCCCCAGCATTTT,CASISAAYSNQPQHF
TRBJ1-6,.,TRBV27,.,TGTGCCAGCAGGCGGGACTTCTATCTTAATTCACCCCTCCACTTT,CASRRDFYLNSPLHF
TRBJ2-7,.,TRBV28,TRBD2,TGTGCCAGCCAACGGGACTACAGTTCAGAGCAGTACTTC,CASQRDYSSEQYF
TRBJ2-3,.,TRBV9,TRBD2,TGTGCCAGCAGCGAGTTAGCGGGACTCAGCACAGATACGCAGTATTTT,CASSELAGLSTDTQYF
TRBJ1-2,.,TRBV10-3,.,TGTGCCATCAGTGACCAGAAGCAGGGGCATGGCTACACCTTC,CAISDQKQGHGYTF
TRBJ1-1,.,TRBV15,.,TGTGCCACCAGCAGAGGGGTGGGGGGCACTGAAGCTTTCTTT,CATSRGVGGTEAFF
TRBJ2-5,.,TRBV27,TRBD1,TGTGCCAGCAGCTTGACAGGGCGACTACCCCGTAGGCAAGAGACCCAGTACTTC,CASSLTGRLPRRQETQYF
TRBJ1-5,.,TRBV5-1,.,TGCGCCAGCAGCCCTGGGGGGGGCAATCAGCCCCAGCATTTT,CASSPGGGNQPQHF
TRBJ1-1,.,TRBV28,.,TGTGCCACTAGACGGATTAGTATTCTGAACACTGAAGCTTTCTTT,CATRRISILNTEAFF
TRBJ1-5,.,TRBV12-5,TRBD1,TGTGCTAGCGCTCCGACAGGGGGCCAGCCCCAGCATTTT,CASAPTGGQPQHF
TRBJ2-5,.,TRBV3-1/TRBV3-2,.,TGTGCCAGCAGCTCCAGGGAGACCCAGTACTTC,CASSSRETQYF
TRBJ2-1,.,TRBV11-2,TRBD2,TGTGCCAGCAGCTTAATCATTCGGCTAGCGGGCGATGAGCAGTTCTTC,CASSLIIRLAGDEQFF
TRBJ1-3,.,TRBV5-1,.,TGCGCCAGCAGCTACCGCGGGGGGGATTCTGGAAACACCATATATTTT,CASSYRGGDSGNTIYF
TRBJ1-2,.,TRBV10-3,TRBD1,TGTGCCATCAGTGAGCGCGGGACAGGGGACTATGGCTACACCTTC,CAISERGTGDYGYTF
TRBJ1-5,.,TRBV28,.,TGTGCCAGCAAACACAGGTTCGTTAGCAATCAGCCCCAGCATTTT,CASKHRFVSNQPQHF
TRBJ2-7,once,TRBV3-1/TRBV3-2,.,TGTGCCAGCAGCCGGTACAGGGATCACGAGCAGTACTTC,CASSRYRDHEQYF
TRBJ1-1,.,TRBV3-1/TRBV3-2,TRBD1,TGTGCCAGCAGCCTTACAGGGGGGGAGACTGAAGCTTTCTTT,CASSLTGGETEAFF